The sequence of this T cell receptor (beta chain) was determined in a study of response to subunit inactivated influenza vaccine. Study outcomes and limitations: Researchers suggested that each seasonal influenza vaccination recruits few new T cells.

There are a few counts of this clonotype. Its target is not known. The V and J ends lost 3 bases and 3 bases, in that order; junction bases with no gene match: 10. The CDR3 is made up of 17 amino acids. Looked up from germline, CDR1 is KGHSH and CDR2 is LQKENI. MiXCR, run by TCRdb on the RT-PCR reads, gives a single entry per CDR3 protein. The sample includes roughly 700,000 distinct CDR3 sequences, around 16% of them seen just once. J is TRBJ1-5 and V is TRBV18; 8 positions match TRBD1. The sequence came from a man in his fifties or sixties who received an inactivated influenza vaccine. The sequencing used PBMCs from blood, collected 12 days after vaccination. In nucleotides, the CDR3 is TGTGCCAGCTCACCCACTACCGGGACAGGCATCAATCAGCCCCAGCATTTT. Translated, it gives CASSPTTGTGINQPQHF. The full variable domain, in which reference TRBV18 and TRBJ1-5 provide the parts outside the CDR3, is NAGVMQNPRHLVRRRGQEARLRCSPMKGHSHVYWYRQLPEEGLKFMVYLQKENIIDESGMPKERFSAEFPKEGPSILRIQQVVRGDSAAYFCASSPTTGTGINQPQHFGDGTRLSIL.